This T cell receptor beta chain was found in a study of naive and memory T cell subsets. Study-wide results and caveats: Potentially, T cell activation and differentiation skew this RNA-based measurement.

Concerning this clonotype itself: Its antigen is not known.

RNA was extracted from more than 2 ml of whole blood of healthy adults. An oligonucleotide containing a UMI was ligated to the 3' end of TCR cDNA. Cells were not sorted; total RNA input targeted 1 to 1000 ng. In germline, CDR1 is MDHEN, CDR2 SYDVKM. The V gene lost 10 bases and the J gene lost 2 bases, with 13 bases spanning the gap. There are 13 residues in the CDR3. Blood and skin TCR RNA was reverse transcribed with alpha and beta constant primers. Amplification of ligated cDNA took four PCR rounds with SP2 and nested alpha and beta constant primers. TCRdb redid the calling of the 5' RACE reads with MiXCR, one entry per CDR3 protein. The sample shows tens of thousands of distinct CDR3 sequences, under 25% of them seen only once.

The J gene is TRBJ2-3, the V gene TRBV28; D gene ambiguous. The sequence came from a female donor in good health. The CDR3 is CAIKQANTDTQYF. The DNA of the CDR3 is TGTGCCATCAAGCAGGCTAACACAGATACGCAGTATTTT.